This T cell receptor beta chain was captured in a study of CD8 T cells in Susac syndrome. After extraction with the RNeasy kit, about 0.45 to 1 ug of the RNA was reverse transcribed using random hexamers. By means of immunoSEQ multiplex PCR, TCR beta CDR3 spanning 54 Vbeta and 13 Jbeta underwent amplification. Each CDR3 protein is one row after TCRdb ran MiXCR on the immunoSEQ multiplex PCR reads. The sample shows under 200,000 distinct CDR3 sequences, approximately 90% of them seen only once. This CDR3 spans 14 amino acids. Between the trimmed V and J ends, which lost 0 bases and 3 bases, there was a span of 10 bases. Germline V gene sequence: CDR1 SGHRS, CDR2 YFSETQ.

This clonotype was sampled from a human donor in good health. The sequencing input was CD4+ T cells from PBMCs. The J gene is TRBJ2-7, the V gene TRBV5-1; no clear D. The CDR3 protein is CASSLGRQVYEQYF. In DNA form, the CDR3 reads TGCGCCAGCAGCTTGGGTCGGCAGGTCTACGAGCAGTACTTC.